This record concerns one T cell receptor beta chain sequence. Its antigen is not identified. Sequencing was performed with immunoSEQ multiplex PCR; in TCRdb, only in-frame clones are kept and a portion is missing. The table records some 180,000 clones, approximately 95% of them present only once. Per germline, CDR1 MNHEY and CDR2 SVGAGI. V shed 5 bases and J 8 bases; nucleotides not matched to a gene: 4. There are 13 residues in the CDR3. The data are from a study of T cell responses to AZD1222 COVID-19 vaccine. Study-wide results and caveats: Donors were chiefly white British, with a greater number of females, and clonal diversity was perhaps underestimated. Baseline serology detected seropositivity in only six or seven AZD1222 recipients. Every sample of the repertoires postdated the peak T cell response.

The TCR originated in an adult who received the MenACWY meningococcal vaccine as a control. Here the sequenced sample was peripheral blood, taken 28 days after the second dose of the MenACWY control vaccine. The genes are TRBV6-5 and TRBJ2-1; 9 positions agree with TRBD1. This chain's CDR3 is CASSTGGGDEQFF. The CDR3 DNA follows: TGTGCCAGCAGTACAGGGGGCGGCGATGAGCAGTTCTTC.